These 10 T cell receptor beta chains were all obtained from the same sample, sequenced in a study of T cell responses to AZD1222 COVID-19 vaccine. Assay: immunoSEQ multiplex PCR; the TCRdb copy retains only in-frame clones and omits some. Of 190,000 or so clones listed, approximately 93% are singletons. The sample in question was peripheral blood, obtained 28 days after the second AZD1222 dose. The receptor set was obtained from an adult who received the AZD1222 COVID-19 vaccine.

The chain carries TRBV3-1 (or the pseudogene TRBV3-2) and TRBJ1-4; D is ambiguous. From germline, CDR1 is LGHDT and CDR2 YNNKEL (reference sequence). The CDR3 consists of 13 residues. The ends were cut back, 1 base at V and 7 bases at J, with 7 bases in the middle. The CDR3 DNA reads TGTGCCAGCAGCCAAGCAGGTCCTGAAAAACTGTTTTTT. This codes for CASSQAGPEKLFF.

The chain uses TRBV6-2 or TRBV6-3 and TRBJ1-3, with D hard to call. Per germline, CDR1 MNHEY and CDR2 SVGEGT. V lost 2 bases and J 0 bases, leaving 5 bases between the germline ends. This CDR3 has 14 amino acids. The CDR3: CASSYRSSGNTIYF. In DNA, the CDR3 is TGTGCCAGCAGTTACAGGAGCTCTGGAAACACCATATATTTT.

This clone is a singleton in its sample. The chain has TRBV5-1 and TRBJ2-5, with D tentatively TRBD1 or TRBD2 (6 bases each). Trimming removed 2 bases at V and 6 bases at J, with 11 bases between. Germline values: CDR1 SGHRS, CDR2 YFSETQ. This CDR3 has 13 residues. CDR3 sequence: CASSFPGAKTQYF. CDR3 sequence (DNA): TGCGCCAGCAGCTTTCCGGGGGCCAAGACCCAGTACTTC.

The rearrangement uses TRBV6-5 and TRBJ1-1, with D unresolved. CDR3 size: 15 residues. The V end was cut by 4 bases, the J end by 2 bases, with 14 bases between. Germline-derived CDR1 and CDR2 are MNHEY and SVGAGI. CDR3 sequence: CASSSPGGLNTEAFF. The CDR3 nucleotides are TGTGCCAGCAGTTCCCCTGGAGGGCTCAACACTGAAGCTTTCTTT.

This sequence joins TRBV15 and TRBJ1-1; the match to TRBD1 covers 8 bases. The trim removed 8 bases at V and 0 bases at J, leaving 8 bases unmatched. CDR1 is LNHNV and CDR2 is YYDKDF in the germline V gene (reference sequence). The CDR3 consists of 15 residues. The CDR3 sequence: CATERGRGLNTEAFF. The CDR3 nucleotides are TGTGCCACCGAGAGAGGCAGGGGGCTGAACACTGAAGCTTTCTTT.

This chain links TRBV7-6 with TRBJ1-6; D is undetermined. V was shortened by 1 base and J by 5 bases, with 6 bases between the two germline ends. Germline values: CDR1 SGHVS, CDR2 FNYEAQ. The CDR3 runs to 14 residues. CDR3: CASSLVVDNSPLHF. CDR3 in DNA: TGTGCCAGCAGCTTAGTAGTAGATAATTCACCCCTCCACTTT.

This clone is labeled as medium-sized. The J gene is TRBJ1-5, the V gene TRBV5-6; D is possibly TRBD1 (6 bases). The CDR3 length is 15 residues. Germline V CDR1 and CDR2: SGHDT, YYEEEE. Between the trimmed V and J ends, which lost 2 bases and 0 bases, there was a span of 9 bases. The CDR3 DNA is TGTGCCAGCAGCTTTGGGGGCATTAGCAATCAGCCCCAGCATTTT. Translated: CASSFGGISNQPQHF.

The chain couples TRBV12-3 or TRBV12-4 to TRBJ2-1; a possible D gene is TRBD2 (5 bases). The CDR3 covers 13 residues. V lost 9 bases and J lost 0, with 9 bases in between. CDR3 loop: CASQGSSYNEQFF. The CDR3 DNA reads TGTGCCAGTCAAGGGAGCTCCTACAATGAGCAGTTCTTC.

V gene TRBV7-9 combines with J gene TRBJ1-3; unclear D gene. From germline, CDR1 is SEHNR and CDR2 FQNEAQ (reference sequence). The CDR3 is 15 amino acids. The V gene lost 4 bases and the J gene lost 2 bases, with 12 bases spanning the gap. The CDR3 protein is CASSSAVGTGNTIYF. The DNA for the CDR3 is TGTGCCAGCAGCTCCGCTGTAGGAACTGGAAACACCATATATTTT.

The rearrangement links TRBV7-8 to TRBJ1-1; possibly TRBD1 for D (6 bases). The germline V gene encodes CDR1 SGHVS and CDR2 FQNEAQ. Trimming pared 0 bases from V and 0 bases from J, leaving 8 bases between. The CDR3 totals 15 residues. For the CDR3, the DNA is TGTGCCAGCAGCTTAGCCGGGACACTGAACACTGAAGCTTTCTTT. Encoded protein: CASSLAGTLNTEAFF. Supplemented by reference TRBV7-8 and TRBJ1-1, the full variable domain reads GAGVSQSPRYKVAKRGQDVALRCDPISGHVSLFWYQQALGQGPEFLTYFQNEAQLDKSGLPSDRFFAERPEGSVSTLKIQRTQQEDSAVYLCASSLAGTLNTEAFFGQGTRLTVV.